These 30 T cell receptor beta chains originate from one sample sequenced in a study of CD8 T cells in ankylosing spondylitis. Antigen specificity for these receptors is unknown. Each CDR3 protein gets one entry after TCRdb re-called the 5' RACE reads with MiXCR. Of about 540,000 distinct CDR3 sequences in the sample, roughly 13% were seen once. Notes on the study in general: Several highly homologous variants made up a TCR beta motif, and this motif appeared characteristic of ankylosing spondylitis blood.

The sequenced sample consisted of blood, either unsorted or a sorted T cell fraction (not recorded which). Source of these receptors: a male donor with ankylosing spondylitis.

V usage is TRBV29-1 and J usage is TRBJ2-5; possible D gene TRBD2, 6 bases. Trimming removed 7 bases from V and 2 bases from J, with 8 bases in between. The CDR3 loop spans 11 amino acids. Germline V gene data show CDR1 as SQVTM and CDR2 as ANQGSEA. The CDR3 DNA reads as TGCAGCGGCCGGGGGCAAGAGACCCAGTACTTC. Amino acid sequence: CSGRGQETQYF. Combining the CDR3 with reference TRBV29-1 and TRBJ2-5 gives the whole variable domain SAVISQKPSRDICQRGTSLTIQCQVDSQVTMMFWYRQQPGQSLTLIATANQGSEATYESGFVIDKFPISRPNLTFSTLTVSNMSPEDSSIYLCSGRGQETQYFGPGTRLLVL.

This clonotype was seen a few times. The chain is built from TRBV6-1 and TRBJ2-3; 9 nucleotides agree with TRBD2. The CDR3 has 16 residues. Trimming removed 6 bases from V and 0 bases from J; junction bases left unmatched: 7. Germline CDR1 is MNHNS and CDR2 is SASEGT. The CDR3 protein is CASSFGTSLSTDTQYF. CDR3 nucleotide sequence: TGTGCCAGCAGCTTCGGGACTAGCCTTAGCACAGATACGCAGTATTTT.

This clonotype was counted at least ten times. The gene calls are TRBV29-1 and TRBJ2-1; D call uncertain. The V end was cut by 3 bases, the J end by 0 bases, with 6 bases between. CDR1 SQVTM and CDR2 ANQGSEA come from the germline V gene. The CDR3 covers 13 residues. The CDR3 DNA sequence: TGCAGCGTTGAGGCTTTCTCCTACAATGAGCAGTTCTTC. Amino acids: CSVEAFSYNEQFF.

The rearrangement uses TRBV6-1 and TRBJ1-5, with D hard to call. Germline assignment: CDR1 MNHNS and CDR2 SASEGT. Trimming left V 0 bases short and J 3 bases short, with 6 bases between. The length of the CDR3 is 14 residues. The CDR3 bases are TGTGCCAGCAGTGAAGCGGGCCCCAATCAGCCCCAGCATTTT. This gives the protein CASSEAGPNQPQHF.

This clonotype was seen repeatedly, ten times or more. The chain carries TRBV12-3 or TRBV12-4 and TRBJ2-5; D is uncertain. This CDR3 region has 13 residues. Trimming removed 5 bases at V and 4 bases at J, with 11 bases between. Here the CDR3 DNA reads TGTGCCAGCAGTGCCGGCCTAGGAGAGACCCAGTACTTC. It specifies CASSAGLGETQYF.

The rearrangement joins TRBV29-1 to TRBJ2-2, with TRBD2 identical over 12 bases. V shed 5 bases, J shed 5 bases, and the junction held 3 bases outside the gene matches. Germline CDR1 SQVTM, CDR2 ANQGSEA. This CDR3 has 14 residues. This CDR3 is CSVRTSGTTGELFF. Written as DNA, the CDR3 is TGCAGCGTTCGGACTAGCGGGACTACCGGGGAGCTGTTTTTT.

The chain carries TRBV5-5 and TRBJ1-2; no clear D gene. The ends were cut back, 0 bases at V and 1 base at J, with 4 bases in the middle. CDR3 length: 13 amino acids. Per germline, CDR1 SGHKS and CDR2 YYEKEE (reference sequence). The CDR3 region has the DNA TGTGCCAGCAGCTTGGCCCTTAACTATGGCTACACCTTC. This sequence encodes CASSLALNYGYTF.

Many counts were recorded for this clonotype. A read error may account for a junction end that differs from germline. The chain joins TRBV5-1 to TRBJ2-3, with TRBD1 matching over 7 bases. CDR3 length: 14 amino acids. Germline V CDR1 and CDR2: SGHRS, YFSETQ. CDR3 DNA sequence: TGTGCCAGCAGCTTGACAGGGAGCACAGATACGCAGTATTTT. Protein product: CASSLTGSTDTQYF.

The table lists this clonotype with a few counts. CDR3 residues: CAISDYTGSNQPQHF. CDR3 sequence (DNA): TGTGCCATCAGTGATTACACGGGAAGCAATCAGCCCCAGCATTTT. The chain recombines TRBV10-3 with TRBJ1-5; unclear D gene. This CDR3 has 15 amino acids. V was pared by 3 bases and J by 1 base, with 10 bases between. Germline CDR1 is ENHRY and CDR2 is SYGVKD.

This clonotype appeared many times. This sequence joins TRBV5-6 and TRBJ1-1, with 9 positions matching TRBD1. Trimming took 4 bases from V and 2 from J; bases not matched to a gene: 6. The V gene's germline CDR1 is SGHDT and CDR2 YYEEEE. The CDR3 length is 15 residues. The CDR3 DNA reads as TGTGCCAGCAGCGTATACAGGGGGCAAAACACTGAAGCTTTCTTT. It translates to CASSVYRGQNTEAFF.

The V gene is TRBV27, the J gene TRBJ2-7, with 7 bases fitting TRBD2. From germline, CDR1 is MNHEY and CDR2 SMNVEV (reference sequence). The CDR3 length is 17 residues. V was clipped by 6 bases and J by 6 bases; unmatched bases: 20. DNA for the CDR3: TGTGCCAGCAGCAAAATCCCCACTCATGGGTGGGGGGGCGAGCAGTACTTC. Translation gives CASSKIPTHGWGGEQYF.

This clonotype was observed a few times. The genes are TRBV5-1 and TRBJ1-6; unclear D gene. This CDR3 is built from 15 residues. Trimming removed 5 bases at V and 7 bases at J, with 16 bases between. Germline CDR1 is SGHRS and CDR2 is YFSETQ. CDR3 region: CASRGTDFPNSPLHF. For the CDR3, the DNA is TGCGCCAGCAGGGGTACCGACTTCCCGAATTCACCCCTCCACTTT. The full variable domain, its missing parts supplied by reference TRBV5-1 and TRBJ1-6, is KAGVTQTPRYLIKTRGQQVTLSCSPISGHRSVSWYQQTPGQGLQFLFEYFSETQRNKGNFPGRFSGRQFSNSRSEMNVSTLELGDSALYLCASRGTDFPNSPLHFGNGTRLTVT.

A few counts support this clonotype. V is TRBV5-1 and J is TRBJ2-3; 8 bases agree with TRBD1. V shed 1 base and J 0 bases; nucleotides not matched to a gene: 1. The CDR3 is 15 residues long. CDR1 and CDR2 (germline): SGHRS, YFSETQ. The CDR3 DNA is TGCGCCAGCAGCTTGAACAGGGGGAGCACAGATACGCAGTATTTT. Translating gives CASSLNRGSTDTQYF.

This clonotype was seen a few times. The chain joins TRBV5-6 to TRBJ2-1; possibly TRBD1 for D (6 bases). Germline-derived CDR1 and CDR2 are SGHDT and YYEEEE. The CDR3 covers 13 residues. V gave up 4 bases and J gave up 14 bases, with 19 bases separating them. CDR3: CASSAGQPGLEFF. The CDR3 DNA reads as TGTGCCAGCAGCGCAGGACAGCCCGGGCTTGAGTTCTTC.

This clonotype has at least ten counts. V gene TRBV12-3 or TRBV12-4 combines with J gene TRBJ1-4; D uncertain. Trimming took 7 bases from V and 7 from J, leaving 13 bases between them. This CDR3 is 13 amino acids long. CDR3 region: CASTPGPAEKLFF. The CDR3 DNA reads TGTGCCAGCACCCCGGGTCCAGCTGAAAAACTGTTTTTT.

The chain is built from TRBV20-1 and TRBJ2-7; no definite D call. Germline CDR1 DFQATT, CDR2 SNEGSKA (reference sequence). The V end was cut by 0 bases, the J end by 2 bases, with 8 bases between. CDR3 size: 13 residues. CDR3 amino acids: CSARDWKTYEQYF. The DNA for the CDR3 is TGCAGTGCTAGAGATTGGAAAACCTACGAGCAGTACTTC.

At least ten counts were recorded for this clonotype. V usage is TRBV14 and J usage is TRBJ2-1; D call uncertain. Germline CDR1 and CDR2: SGHDN and FVKESK. This CDR3 comprises 16 residues. V gave up 2 bases and J gave up 8 bases, with 19 bases separating them. The CDR3 DNA follows: TGTGCCAGCAGCCAAAGACTTGACTTAGATGTGGATGAGCAGTTCTTC. Translation gives CASSQRLDLDVDEQFF.

At least ten counts were recorded for this clonotype. The chain carries TRBV24-1 and TRBJ2-1; D might be TRBD2 (5 bases). This CDR3 region has 15 residues. Germline-derived CDR1 and CDR2 are KGHDR and SFDVKD. V was shortened by 9 bases and J by 1 base, with 15 bases between the two germline ends. CDR3 coding DNA: TGTGCCACCGGTCCGCGAGGGCAGTCCTACAATGAGCAGTTCTTC. Translated: CATGPRGQSYNEQFF.

In its sample, this clonotype was seen many times. The rearrangement links TRBV6-5 to TRBJ2-1; unclear D gene. V was clipped by 0 bases and J by 11 bases, with 14 bases between them. Germline V gives CDR1 MNHEY, CDR2 SVGAGI. The CDR3 covers 14 residues. CDR3 nucleotides: TGTGCCAGCAGTTACTCGAGTTCGCTCCTCCAGCAGTTCTTC. Translating gives CASSYSSSLLQQFF.

This clonotype was found a few times. The genes are TRBV15 and TRBJ2-3; no reliable D call. V dropped 3 bases and J dropped 0 bases, with 16 bases sitting between them. The germline gives CDR1 LNHNV, CDR2 YYDKDF (reference sequence). The CDR3 is 17 residues long. CDR3 loop: CATSSLYETKSTDTQYF. As DNA, the CDR3 is TGTGCCACCAGCAGTTTATACGAGACAAAGAGCACAGATACGCAGTATTTT.

A few counts support this clonotype. This chain uses TRBV10-3 with TRBJ2-1, with D tentatively TRBD2 (5 bases). V shed 3 bases and J shed 0 bases, with 9 bases lying between them. Germline loops: CDR1 ENHRY, CDR2 SYGVKD. The CDR3 runs 15 residues. This chain's CDR3 is CAISDQAGSYNEQFF. In nucleotides, the CDR3 is TGTGCCATCAGTGATCAGGCGGGCTCCTACAATGAGCAGTTCTTC.

This clonotype was found a few times. The rearrangement uses TRBV20-1 and TRBJ1-5; no clear D gene. The CDR3 sequence is 14 residues long. Per the germline V gene, CDR1 is DFQATT and CDR2 is SNEGSKA (reference sequence). V was shortened by 0 bases and J by 4 bases, with 10 bases between the two germline ends. The CDR3 DNA is TGCAGTGCTAGAGATCTAAAGGGAAATCAGCCCCAGCATTTT. Its translation: CSARDLKGNQPQHF.

The V and J genes are TRBV10-3 and TRBJ2-1; the D gene could be TRBD1 or TRBD2 (6 bases each). Germline V gives CDR1 ENHRY, CDR2 SYGVKD. This CDR3 contains 13 residues. The CDR3 protein is CVTDNGGNNEQFF. CDR3 nucleotide sequence: TGTGTCACCGATAACGGGGGCAACAATGAGCAGTTCTTC.

The chain couples TRBV29-1 to TRBJ2-3; D is undetermined. The CDR3 is made up of 17 amino acids. The germline V gene has CDR1 SQVTM and CDR2 ANQGSEA. V lost 3 bases and J 0 bases, leaving 19 bases between the germline ends. The DNA for the CDR3 is TGCAGCGTTGACTTTCCCACCCGCAGGCTGAGCACAGATACGCAGTATTTT. Translated: CSVDFPTRRLSTDTQYF.

This clonotype was recorded a few times. This chain links TRBV5-1 with TRBJ2-3; the D is unclear. The CDR3 totals 14 residues. V lost 0 bases to trimming and J lost 3 bases, with 8 bases between them. Germline V CDR1 and CDR2: SGHRS, YFSETQ. The CDR3 DNA follows: TGCGCCAGCAGCTTGGCCAGCATAACAGATACGCAGTATTTT. The encoded protein is CASSLASITDTQYF.

The gene calls are TRBV7-9 and TRBJ1-2; no clear D. Deletions cut 0 bases from V and 7 bases from J, with 12 bases between. CDR3 length: 14 amino acids. Germline V gives CDR1 SEHNR, CDR2 FQNEAQ (reference sequence). The CDR3 spells CASSLAHPTPGYTF. The DNA of the CDR3 is TGTGCCAGCAGCTTAGCCCACCCGACCCCTGGCTACACCTTC.

This clonotype was picked up a small number of times. The chain joins TRBV5-1 to TRBJ2-1; 11 nucleotides line up with TRBD2. V dropped 4 bases and J dropped 7; count of bases not matched to a gene: 13. The germline V gene has CDR1 SGHRS and CDR2 YFSETQ. The CDR3 is 17 residues long. This CDR3 is CASSLPVTSGKNNEQFF. For the CDR3, the DNA is TGCGCCAGCAGCCTCCCGGTGACTAGCGGGAAGAATAATGAGCAGTTCTTC.

This clonotype has more than one count but fewer than ten. The chain couples TRBV30 to TRBJ2-5, with D perhaps TRBD1 or TRBD2 (8 bases each). CDR1 GTSNPN and CDR2 SVGIG come from the germline V gene (reference sequence). The germline V and J ends were trimmed by 6 bases and 4 bases, with 15 bases remaining between them. The CDR3 is 13 amino acids. The CDR3 DNA reads as TGTGCCTGTCAGGGGGCGGGAGGAGAGACCCAGTACTTC. Translating gives CACQGAGGETQYF.

This clonotype was seen more than once but under ten times. The chain is built from TRBV4-1 and TRBJ2-5, with 10 bases that match TRBD1. This CDR3 contains 14 residues. V lost 4 bases, J lost 7 bases, and 6 bases stayed unmatched. From germline, CDR1 is MGHRA and CDR2 YSYEKL. This CDR3 is CASSRDRGGVTQYF. As DNA, the CDR3 is TGCGCCAGCAGCCGGGACAGGGGTGGGGTGACCCAGTACTTC.

There are many counts of this clonotype. The rearrangement uses TRBV5-1 and TRBJ2-2; 12 bases align to TRBD2. With V trimmed by 1 base and J by 7 bases, 2 bases remained unmatched. CDR1 is SGHRS and CDR2 is YFSETQ in the germline V gene. CDR3 length: 15 amino acids. The CDR3, as DNA: TGCGCCAGCAGCTTGCGACTAGCGGGAGTCGGGGAGCTGTTTTTT. The encoded protein is CASSLRLAGVGELFF. Full variable domain (outside the CDR3, taken from reference TRBV5-1 and TRBJ2-2): KAGVTQTPRYLIKTRGQQVTLSCSPISGHRSVSWYQQTPGQGLQFLFEYFSETQRNKGNFPGRFSGRQFSNSRSEMNVSTLELGDSALYLCASSLRLAGVGELFFGEGSRLTVL.